The entry below gives a single TCR beta chain sequence along with its context. These data come from a study of control samples from healthy donors and cancer patients. TCRdb's table, derived via immunoSEQ multiplex PCR, lists solely in-frame clones and lacks some. This table has around 90,000 clones, about 83% appearing once. Germline CDR1 and CDR2: DFQATT and SNEGSKA (reference sequence). This CDR3 contains 16 residues. V gave up 3 bases and J gave up 6 bases; unmatched junction bases: 8. The J gene is TRBJ2-3, the V gene TRBV20-1, with 14 bases identical to TRBD2. Sequenced input: blood. The receptor comes from a woman in her thirties or forties in good health. In DNA, the CDR3 is TGCAGTGCTAGTAGGACTAGCGGGGGGCCTAGCGATACGCAGTATTTT. As protein: CSASRTSGGPSDTQYF.